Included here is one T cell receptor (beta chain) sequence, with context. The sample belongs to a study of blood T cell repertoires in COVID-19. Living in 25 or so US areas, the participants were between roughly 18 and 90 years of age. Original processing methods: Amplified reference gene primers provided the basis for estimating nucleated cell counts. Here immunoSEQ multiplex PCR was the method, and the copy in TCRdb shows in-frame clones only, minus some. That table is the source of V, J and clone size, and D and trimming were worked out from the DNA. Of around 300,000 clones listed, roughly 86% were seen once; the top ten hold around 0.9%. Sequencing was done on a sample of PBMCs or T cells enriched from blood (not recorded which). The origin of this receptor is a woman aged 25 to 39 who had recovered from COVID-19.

CDR3 in amino acids: CASSFNYGQPQHF. CDR3 nucleotides: TGTGCCAGCAGTTTTAATTACGGTCAGCCCCAGCATTTT. The V call is TRBV28, the J call TRBJ1-5; no firm D call. Trimming removed 3 bases from V and 6 bases from J, with 9 bases in between. The CDR3 consists of 13 residues. Germline V lookup: CDR1 MDHEN, CDR2 SYDVKM.